Each of the 22 T cell receptor beta chains below was sequenced from the same sample in a study of early stage breast cancer tumors. The table came from immunoSEQ multiplex PCR; TCRdb's copy has only in-frame clones and leaves some out. The sample holds about 41,000 clones, about 73% seen once. The material sequenced was blood. Every receptor here comes from a person in their fifties with breast cancer.

The chain links TRBV7-2 to TRBJ1-6, with D unresolved. V lost 5 bases and J lost 7, with 15 bases in between. CDR1 and CDR2 from the germline V gene are SGHTA and FQGNSA. The CDR3 extends over 15 amino acids. In DNA form, the CDR3 reads TGTGCCAGCAGCCTCGTTGGAGGTACAAATTCACCCCTCCACTTT. Protein sequence: CASSLVGGTNSPLHF. Combining the CDR3 with reference TRBV7-2 and TRBJ1-6 gives the whole variable domain GAGVSQSPSNKVTEKGKDVELRCDPISGHTALYWYRQSLGQGLEFLIYFQGNSAPDKSGLPSDRFSAERTGGSVSTLTIQRTQQEDSAVYLCASSLVGGTNSPLHFGNGTRLTVT.

The rearrangement uses TRBV19 and TRBJ2-3; 7 bases fit TRBD2. The V segment lost 3 bases and the J segment 3 bases; nucleotides outside the gene matches: 12. Germline loops: CDR1 LNHDA, CDR2 SQIVND (reference sequence). This CDR3 is 17 amino acids long. CDR3 DNA: TGTGCCAGTAGTATTGTCATTGTGGGGGGGGAAACAGATACGCAGTATTTT. Translating it yields CASSIVIVGGETDTQYF.

This clone has just one count. CDR3 nucleotides: TGTGCCAGCAGTCCGACTGGAACCTCCTACAATGAGCAGTTCTTC. Protein sequence: CASSPTGTSYNEQFF. V gene TRBV6-5 combines with J gene TRBJ2-1; D uncertain. This CDR3 has 15 residues. V was trimmed by 5 bases and J by 0 bases, leaving 11 bases between them. Germline-derived CDR1 and CDR2 are MNHEY and SVGAGI.

The V call is TRBV5-4, the J call TRBJ1-4; 8 bases align to TRBD1. Germline-derived CDR1 and CDR2 are SGHNT and YYREEE (reference sequence). This CDR3 is built from 16 residues. V lost 3 bases to trimming and J lost 8 bases; unmatched junction nucleotides: 12. For the CDR3, the DNA is TGTGCCAGCAGCTCGCGACGGACAGGGAGGGAGGAAAAACTGTTTTTT. Its protein product is CASSSRRTGREEKLFF.

V usage is TRBV7-3 and J usage is TRBJ1-2, with TRBD1 matching over 10 bases. The germline V gene encodes CDR1 SGHTA and CDR2 FQGTGA. The CDR3 has 13 residues. Germline trimming cut 5 bases from V and 7 bases from J; bases unmatched to any gene: 4. Written as DNA, the CDR3 is TGTGCCAGCAGCCCCGGGACAGGGGCTGGCTACACCTTC. Protein: CASSPGTGAGYTF.

The V and J genes are TRBV14 and TRBJ1-2; tentatively, D is TRBD1 (6 bases). Trimming cost V 1 base and J 9 bases, with 9 bases left between them. CDR1 is SGHDN, CDR2 FVKESK, per germline. The CDR3 sequence is 12 residues long. The CDR3 region has the DNA TGTGCCAGCAGCCAAGTTGGGGGCAGCTACACCTTC. Translated, it gives CASSQVGGSYTF. The full variable domain, rest sourced from reference TRBV14 and TRBJ1-2, is EAGVTQFPSHSVIEKGQTVTLRCDPISGHDNLYWYRRVMGKEIKFLLHFVKESKQDESGMPNNRFLAERTGGTYSTLKVQPAELEDSGVYFCASSQVGGSYTFGSGTRLTVV.

The chain employs TRBV5-1 and TRBJ2-3; tentative D call: TRBD1 (6 bases). The V gene lost 0 bases and the J gene lost 5 bases, with 7 bases spanning the gap. CDR3 length: 13 amino acids. Germline lookup yields CDR1 SGHRS and CDR2 YFSETQ. The CDR3 DNA is TGCGCCAGCAGCTTGGCCAGGGGAGATACGCAGTATTTT. Protein product: CASSLARGDTQYF.

This sequence joins TRBV19 and TRBJ1-5, with D uncertain. Trimming removed 3 bases at V and 0 bases at J, with 9 bases between. The CDR3 is 15 residues long. CDR1 and CDR2 (germline): LNHDA, SQIVND (reference sequence). The CDR3 loop is CASSISGNSNQPQHF. CDR3 nucleotide sequence: TGTGCCAGTAGTATCAGCGGGAATAGCAATCAGCCCCAGCATTTT.

V usage is TRBV30 and J usage is TRBJ2-5; 11 bases map to TRBD2. The CDR3 covers 15 residues. CDR1 is GTSNPN, CDR2 SVGIG, per germline (reference sequence). The junction had 6 bases not matched to a gene; V was cut back by 5 bases and J by 1 base. The CDR3 spells CAWVTLAGGQETQYF. CDR3 in DNA: TGTGCCTGGGTCACCCTAGCGGGGGGCCAAGAGACCCAGTACTTC.

This sequence joins TRBV11-2 and TRBJ2-1; no firm D call. This CDR3 contains 13 residues. V was cut by 5 bases and J by 2 bases, with 7 bases left in between. CDR1 and CDR2 (germline): SGHAT, FQNNGV. The CDR3 nucleotides are TGTGCCAGCAGCCCCCTCCCCTACAATGAGCAGTTCTTC. Amino acid sequence: CASSPLPYNEQFF.

The rearrangement links TRBV19 to TRBJ2-1, with 11 bases aligning to TRBD2. Germline trimming cut 9 bases from V and 7 bases from J; bases unmatched to any gene: 11. CDR1 LNHDA and CDR2 SQIVND come from the germline V gene (reference sequence). This CDR3 region has 15 residues. CDR3 DNA sequence: TGTGCCAGAGTATCAAACCTAGCGGGGGGAAATGAGCAGTTCTTC. This translates into CARVSNLAGGNEQFF.

This clone has a handful of counts. V gene TRBV9 combines with J gene TRBJ1-6, with 7 nucleotides matching TRBD1. V gave up 3 bases and J gave up 6 bases; unmatched junction bases: 12. CDR3 length: 17 amino acids. The germline CDR1 and CDR2 sequences are SGDLS and YYNGEE. CDR3 in amino acids: CASSASTGQKVNSPLHF. The CDR3 DNA reads as TGTGCCAGCAGCGCCTCTACGGGACAGAAGGTTAATTCACCCCTCCACTTT.

The chain uses TRBV4-1 and TRBJ2-1, with D possibly being TRBD2 (5 bases). CDR1 is MGHRA, CDR2 YSYEKL, per germline. Trimming took 0 bases from V and 4 from J, leaving 13 bases between them. The CDR3 spans 16 residues. DNA of the CDR3: TGCGCCAGCAGCCAAGATAAGGGAGTCGGGTACAATGAGCAGTTCTTC. Protein sequence: CASSQDKGVGYNEQFF.

V and J are TRBV11-2 and TRBJ1-1, with 7 bases identical to TRBD1. The CDR3 totals 19 residues. Germline loops: CDR1 SGHAT, CDR2 FQNNGV. Trimming at V came to 5 bases and at J to 0 bases, leaving 18 bases not matched to a gene. CDR3 region: CASSAGRGQDKRMNTEAFF. For the CDR3, the DNA is TGTGCCAGCAGCGCAGGGAGAGGACAGGATAAAAGAATGAACACTGAAGCTTTCTTT.

The chain carries TRBV14 and TRBJ1-1, with 10 nucleotides matching TRBD1. CDR1 and CDR2 (germline): SGHDN, FVKESK. The CDR3 consists of 15 residues. The V gene end was trimmed by 3 bases and the J gene end by 4 bases; junction bases not matched to a gene: 5. CDR3 coding DNA: TGTGCCAGCAGCCAGACGGACAGGGGGACCACTGAAGCTTTCTTT. Its translation is CASSQTDRGTTEAFF.

This chain connects TRBV5-1 to TRBJ1-3; 8 bases match TRBD1. Unmatched junction bases numbered 6, after V lost 4 bases and J lost 0 bases. Germline CDR1 and CDR2: SGHRS and YFSETQ. The CDR3 is 16 residues long. The CDR3 nucleotides read TGCGCCAGCAGCGGCGGGGACAGGTACTCTGGAAACACCATATATTTT. Its protein is CASSGGDRYSGNTIYF.

Only a few counts were recorded for this clone. V is TRBV27 and J is TRBJ2-7, with TRBD1 as a possible D gene (5 bases). The ends were cut back, 5 bases at V and 10 bases at J, with 18 bases in the middle. Germline V gene lookup returns CDR1 MNHEY and CDR2 SMNVEV (reference sequence). This CDR3 contains 13 residues. CDR3 in DNA: TGTGCCAGCAGTCCCAACCCGGACATCCTACAGTACTTC. Its protein is CASSPNPDILQYF.

The CDR3 region has the DNA TGCGCCAGCAGCCAGGCCCCCTGGGGGCGGAATCCTAATGAAAAACTGTTTTTT. Its protein is CASSQAPWGRNPNEKLFF. V is TRBV4-3 and J is TRBJ1-4; the D gene is possibly TRBD1 (6 bases). The V and J ends lost 3 bases and 3 bases respectively, with 20 bases between them. The CDR3 is made up of 18 amino acids. From germline, CDR1 is LGHNA and CDR2 YSLEER.

The chain has TRBV7-2 and TRBJ2-7; 7 bases fit TRBD2. This CDR3 is built from 15 residues. Germline V gene data show CDR1 as SGHTA and CDR2 as FQGNSA. The trim removed 4 bases at V and 0 bases at J, leaving 6 bases unmatched. This CDR3 is CASSWARELSYEQYF. As DNA, the CDR3 is TGTGCCAGCAGCTGGGCGCGGGAGCTCTCCTACGAGCAGTACTTC.

The chain combines TRBV6-6 with TRBJ2-5, with 8 positions matching TRBD2. CDR1 is MNHNY, CDR2 SVGAGI, per germline (reference sequence). V lost 7 bases, J lost 4 bases, and 11 bases stayed unmatched. The CDR3 consists of 15 residues. This CDR3 is CASTNQAGVGETQYF. In DNA form, the CDR3 reads TGTGCCAGCACCAACCAAGCGGGAGTAGGAGAGACCCAGTACTTC.

The rearrangement links TRBV18 to TRBJ2-1; TRBD1 matches at 7 bases. Germline CDR1 and CDR2: KGHSH and LQKENI. This CDR3 comprises 17 residues. Losses at the gene ends were 3 bases for V and 7 bases for J; bases not matched to a gene: 15. In nucleotides, the CDR3 is TGTGCCAGCTCACCCCTGAATACCGGGACAGCGAGTAATGAGCAGTTCTTC. This translates into CASSPLNTGTASNEQFF.

This rearrangement joins TRBV6-6 to TRBJ2-3, with 10 positions matching TRBD2. The CDR3 is made up of 15 amino acids. In germline, CDR1 is MNHNY, CDR2 SVGAGI (reference sequence). V gave up 3 bases and J gave up 1 base; unmatched junction bases: 1. The CDR3, as DNA: TGTGCCAGCAGTTATAGCGGGGGGCGCACAGATACGCAGTATTTT. Translated, it gives CASSYSGGRTDTQYF.